The 14 T cell receptor beta chains listed next were all sequenced from one sample in a study of OX40 agonist ivuxolimab in advanced cancers. Clones were read by immunoSEQ multiplex PCR, and TCRdb kept only the in-frame ones, dropping some. The profile shows over 60,000 clones, roughly 80% of them singletons. The source was CD4+ or CD8+ T cells sorted from blood, collected in a trial of the OX40 agonist ivuxolimab. These TCRs come from an adult with an advanced solid tumor such as melanoma, head and neck, liver or kidney cancer.

V and J are TRBV27 and TRBJ1-2, with TRBD1 identical over 8 bases. This CDR3 comprises 13 residues. The germline CDR1 and CDR2 sequences are MNHEY and SMNVEV (reference sequence). Losses at the gene ends were 6 bases for V and 7 bases for J; bases not matched to a gene: 7. CDR3 DNA: TGTGCCAGCAGCGACGGACAGGGTGTTGGCTACACCTTC. Protein: CASSDGQGVGYTF.

This clone was counted a few times. This sequence joins TRBV7-2 and TRBJ2-7, with D maybe TRBD2 (5 bases). Looked up from germline, CDR1 is SGHTA and CDR2 is FQGNSA. The ends were cut back, 5 bases at V and 4 bases at J, with 18 bases in the middle. The length of the CDR3 is 15 residues. This CDR3 reads CASSQEREMGYEQYF. The CDR3, as DNA: TGTGCCAGCAGCCAAGAGAGGGAGATGGGGTACGAGCAGTACTTC.

The rearrangement joins TRBV5-5 to TRBJ2-7; the match to TRBD2 covers 14 bases. Germline lookup yields CDR1 SGHKS and CDR2 YYEKEE (reference sequence). V lost 0 bases, J lost 4 bases, and 0 bases stayed unmatched. CDR3 size: 15 residues. The CDR3 reads CASSLGLAGGYEQYV. The CDR3 nucleotides are TGTGCCAGCAGCTTGGGACTAGCGGGAGGGTACGAGCAGTACGTC.

The chain joins TRBV29-1 to TRBJ2-1; 7 bases map to TRBD1. The CDR3 extends over 12 amino acids. CDR1 and CDR2 (germline): SQVTM, ANQGSEA. Trimming took 8 bases from V and 11 from J; bases not matched to a gene: 12. CDR3 loop: CSSVWVQGQQFF. DNA of the CDR3: TGCAGCAGCGTTTGGGTACAGGGGCAGCAGTTCTTC.

The chain employs TRBV18 and TRBJ1-4, with TRBD1 as a possible D gene (6 bases). Germline-derived CDR1 and CDR2 are KGHSH and LQKENI. This CDR3 is built from 16 residues. V lost 1 base, J lost 7 bases, and 16 bases lay in between. CDR3 sequence reads: CASSPRRAAGAEKLFF. The CDR3 nucleotides read TGTGCCAGCTCACCACGCCGGGCCGCAGGGGCTGAAAAACTGTTTTTT.

V usage is TRBV28 and J usage is TRBJ1-4; TRBD1 might be the D (5 bases). CDR1 is MDHEN and CDR2 is SYDVKM in the germline V gene. This CDR3 spans 16 amino acids. With 5 bases removed from V and 0 bases from J, the gap between germline ends came to 13 bases. The CDR3, as DNA: TGTGCCAGCAGTGTCGGGACGACTGCAACTAATGAAAAACTGTTTTTT. Translated: CASSVGTTATNEKLFF. Based on the CDR3 plus reference TRBV28 and TRBJ1-4, the full variable domain is DVKVTQSSRYLVKRTGEKVFLECVQDMDHENMFWYRQDPGLGLRLIYFSYDVKMKEKGDIPEGYSVSREKKERFSLILESASTNQTSMYLCASSVGTTATNEKLFFGSGTQLSVL.

This chain joins TRBV6-1 and TRBJ2-2, with D unresolved. V was clipped by 7 bases and J by 1 base, with 7 bases between them. Germline assignment: CDR1 MNHNS and CDR2 SASEGT. The CDR3 runs to 13 residues. The CDR3 reads CASTFGNTGELFF. The DNA of the CDR3 is TGTGCCAGCACGTTCGGGAACACCGGGGAGCTGTTTTTT.

This clone has a single count. This chain links TRBV7-9 with TRBJ2-1; D is perhaps TRBD2 (7 bases). V was pared by 4 bases and J by 2 bases, with 15 bases between. The germline gives CDR1 SEHNR, CDR2 FQNEAQ (reference sequence). The CDR3 length is 16 residues. CDR3 loop: CASSYPGAGAYNEQFF. CDR3 nucleotide sequence: TGTGCCAGCAGCTACCCGGGGGCGGGGGCCTACAATGAGCAGTTCTTC.

This sequence joins TRBV2 and TRBJ1-5; D unclear. The CDR3 totals 14 residues. CDR1 SNHLY and CDR2 FYNNEI come from the germline V gene. Trimming cost V 6 bases and J 1 base, with 10 bases left between them. The CDR3 DNA follows: TGTGCCAGCAGCAGGCAGCTAAGCAATCAGCCCCAGCATTTT. Protein sequence: CASSRQLSNQPQHF.

The CDR3 nucleotides read TGTGCCAGCAGAACTAGCGGGAGCTCCTACGAGCAGTACTTC. Its translation: CASRTSGSSYEQYF. This rearrangement joins TRBV28 to TRBJ2-7; 11 bases fit TRBD2. This CDR3 is built from 14 residues. The ends lost 6 bases at V and 0 bases at J; junction bases unmatched: 1. CDR1 and CDR2 from the germline V gene are MDHEN and SYDVKM. Looking up the rest from reference TRBV28 and TRBJ2-7 gives the full variable domain: DVKVTQSSRYLVKRTGEKVFLECVQDMDHENMFWYRQDPGLGLRLIYFSYDVKMKEKGDIPEGYSVSREKKERFSLILESASTNQTSMYLCASRTSGSSYEQYFGPGTRLTVT.

This clone was seen once. The rearrangement uses TRBV7-2 and TRBJ2-1; D is possibly TRBD2 (6 bases). CDR1 SGHTA and CDR2 FQGNSA come from the germline V gene. The CDR3 is 16 residues long. Trimming stripped 0 bases from V and 4 bases from J, with 13 bases between. CDR3 in DNA: TGTGCCAGCAGCTTAGCGCGTGGGGGGAAATACAATGAGCAGTTCTTC. Translating gives CASSLARGGKYNEQFF. The full variable domain, its missing parts supplied by reference TRBV7-2 and TRBJ2-1, is GAGVSQSPSNKVTEKGKDVELRCDPISGHTALYWYRQSLGQGLEFLIYFQGNSAPDKSGLPSDRFSAERTGGSVSTLTIQRTQQEDSAVYLCASSLARGGKYNEQFFGPGTRLTVL.

The chain is built from TRBV29-1 and TRBJ2-7; the D gene is possibly TRBD1 (6 bases). The CDR3 has 14 residues. Germline V gene data show CDR1 as SQVTM and CDR2 as ANQGSEA. V lost 7 bases, J lost 0 bases, and 16 bases lay in between. The CDR3 region has the DNA TGCAGCGCTGTCCGGGACACCGCCTCCTACGAGCAGTACTTC. Translated, it gives CSAVRDTASYEQYF.

V is TRBV11-2 and J is TRBJ2-7, with TRBD2 matching 13 bases. This CDR3 is built from 15 residues. The V and J ends lost 4 bases and 4 bases, in that order; junction bases with no gene match: 4. Germline assignment: CDR1 SGHAT and CDR2 FQNNGV. The CDR3 region is CASSSGLAGVYEQYF. The CDR3 DNA sequence: TGTGCCAGCAGCTCAGGACTAGCGGGAGTATACGAGCAGTACTTC.

This chain connects TRBV12-5 to TRBJ2-2; perhaps TRBD1 as D (5 bases). Germline V lookup: CDR1 LGHNT, CDR2 FRNRAP. V was trimmed by 7 bases and J by 3 bases, leaving 18 bases between them. This CDR3 is built from 16 residues. DNA for the CDR3: TGTGCTAGTGCACAGTCAGGCCAGGGTTACACCGGGGAGCTGTTTTTT. This translates into CASAQSGQGYTGELFF.